Below are 9 T cell receptor beta chains sequenced from a single sample in a study of blood T cell repertoires in COVID-19. Clones were sequenced by immunoSEQ multiplex PCR, and TCRdb holds only the in-frame ones, with some missing. The sample includes 300,000 or so clones, roughly 91% of them seen just once. Sequenced sample: PBMCs or T cells enriched from blood (not recorded which). These TCRs come from a woman aged 45 to 65 who had been exposed to COVID-19.

The CDR3 DNA sequence: TGTGCCAGCAGCGGAAACCGACAGGGAGATATCACTGAAGCTTTCTTT. Protein sequence: CASSGNRQGDITEAFF. J is TRBJ1-1 and V is TRBV9; the match to TRBD1 covers 7 bases. This CDR3 spans 16 amino acids. The V gene's germline CDR1 is SGDLS and CDR2 YYNGEE. J lost 4 bases, V lost 3 bases, and 12 bases had no gene match.

This chain links TRBV6-5 with TRBJ1-2; maybe TRBD1 (6 bases). Germline V gives CDR1 MNHEY, CDR2 SVGAGI. V lost 6 bases and J 7 bases, leaving 18 bases between the germline ends. The CDR3 is 14 amino acids. The CDR3 DNA sequence: TGTGCCAGCAGCTCGCCCCGGACAGTGAGTGGCTACACCTTC. Protein: CASSSPRTVSGYTF.

The chain is built from TRBV9 and TRBJ1-3; the match to TRBD1 covers 9 bases. The V gene end was trimmed by 0 bases and the J gene end by 8 bases; junction bases not matched to a gene: 6. Looked up from germline, CDR1 is SGDLS and CDR2 is YYNGEE. CDR3 length: 15 residues. The CDR3 here is CASSVGGQGGHTIYF. The CDR3 region has the DNA TGTGCCAGCAGCGTAGGGGGACAGGGCGGACACACCATATATTTT. Supplemented by reference TRBV9 and TRBJ1-3, the full variable domain reads DSGVTQTPKHLITATGQRVTLRCSPRSGDLSVYWYQQSLDQGLQFLIQYYNGEERAKGNILERFSAQQFPDLHSELNLSSLELGDSALYFCASSVGGQGGHTIYFGEGSWLTVV.

This rearrangement joins TRBV18 to TRBJ2-7, with TRBD1 identical over 12 bases. CDR1 is KGHSH, CDR2 LQKENI, per germline. V lost 1 base, J lost 7 bases, and 8 bases stayed unmatched. This CDR3 region has 16 residues. The CDR3 DNA reads as TGTGCCAGCTCACCACGAGCGGGACAGGGGGCGAGGGAGCAGTACTTC. Translation gives CASSPRAGQGAREQYF.

This sequence joins TRBV13 and TRBJ2-1; TRBD1 matches 7 bases. CDR3 length equals 15 residues. V shed 4 bases, J shed 6 bases, and the junction held 9 bases outside the gene matches. Germline assignment: CDR1 PRHDT and CDR2 FYEKMQ (reference sequence). In DNA form, the CDR3 reads TGTGCCAGCAGCTGGGCTTCCGGGACAGCCAATGAGCAGTTCTTC. This gives the protein CASSWASGTANEQFF.

The V gene is TRBV5-5, the J gene TRBJ1-5, with D uncertain. The CDR3 has 15 residues. V lost 6 bases to trimming and J lost 3 bases, with 16 bases between them. Looked up from germline, CDR1 is SGHKS and CDR2 is YYEKEE (reference sequence). CDR3 bases: TGTGCCAGCACCTTTTTGTCGGGTAACAATCAGCCCCAGCATTTT. Its protein product is CASTFLSGNNQPQHF.

The chain is built from TRBV5-1 and TRBJ1-1, with D uncertain. There are 15 residues in the CDR3. Germline V lookup: CDR1 SGHRS, CDR2 YFSETQ. V lost 0 bases and J lost 1, with 10 bases in between. The CDR3 DNA follows: TGCGCCAGCAGCTTGGAAACACCCAGGAACACTGAAGCTTTCTTT. Residues: CASSLETPRNTEAFF.

The V call is TRBV24-1, the J call TRBJ2-3, with 7 bases matching TRBD2. The germline V gene has CDR1 KGHDR and CDR2 SFDVKD. This CDR3 contains 16 residues. The junction had 9 bases not matched to a gene; V was cut back by 3 bases and J by 4 bases. CDR3 amino acids: CATSDSGTPGSDTQYF. Here the CDR3 DNA reads TGTGCCACCAGTGATAGCGGGACCCCCGGTTCAGATACGCAGTATTTT.

This clone appeared a single time. This sequence joins TRBV4-1 and TRBJ1-4; unclear D gene. This CDR3 contains 15 residues. Germline CDR1 and CDR2: MGHRA and YSYEKL. The ends were cut back, 0 bases at V and 5 bases at J, with 10 bases in the middle. DNA of the CDR3: TGCGCCAGCAGCCAAGAATTCCTTTCCAATGAAAAACTGTTTTTT. Its translation is CASSQEFLSNEKLFF.